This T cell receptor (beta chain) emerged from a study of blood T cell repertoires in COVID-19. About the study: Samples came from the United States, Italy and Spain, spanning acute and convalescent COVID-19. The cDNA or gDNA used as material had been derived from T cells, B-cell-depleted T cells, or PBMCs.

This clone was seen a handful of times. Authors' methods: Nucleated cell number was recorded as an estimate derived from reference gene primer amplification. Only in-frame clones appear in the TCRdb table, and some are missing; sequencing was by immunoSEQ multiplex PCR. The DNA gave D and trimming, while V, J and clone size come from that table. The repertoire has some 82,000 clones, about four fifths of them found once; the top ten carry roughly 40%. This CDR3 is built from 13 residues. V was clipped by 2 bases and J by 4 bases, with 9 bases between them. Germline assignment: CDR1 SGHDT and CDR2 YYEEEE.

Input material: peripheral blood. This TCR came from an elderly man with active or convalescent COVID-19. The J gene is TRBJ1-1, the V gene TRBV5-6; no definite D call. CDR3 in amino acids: CASSFPGGTEAFF. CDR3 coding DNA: TGTGCCAGCAGCTTTCCCGGTGGCACTGAAGCTTTCTTT.